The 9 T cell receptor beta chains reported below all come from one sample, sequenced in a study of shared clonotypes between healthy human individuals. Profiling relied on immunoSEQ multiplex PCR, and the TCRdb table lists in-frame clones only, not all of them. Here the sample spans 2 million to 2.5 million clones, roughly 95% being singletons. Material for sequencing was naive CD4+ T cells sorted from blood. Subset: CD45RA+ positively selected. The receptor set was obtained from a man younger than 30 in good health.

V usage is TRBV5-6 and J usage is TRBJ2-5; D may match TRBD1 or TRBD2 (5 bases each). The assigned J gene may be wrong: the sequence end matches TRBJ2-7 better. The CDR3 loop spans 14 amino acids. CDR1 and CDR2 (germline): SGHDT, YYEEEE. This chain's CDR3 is CASSPWGSEYEQYF. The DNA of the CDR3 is TGTGCCAGCAGCCCGTGGGGGTCAGAGTACGAGCAGTACTTC.

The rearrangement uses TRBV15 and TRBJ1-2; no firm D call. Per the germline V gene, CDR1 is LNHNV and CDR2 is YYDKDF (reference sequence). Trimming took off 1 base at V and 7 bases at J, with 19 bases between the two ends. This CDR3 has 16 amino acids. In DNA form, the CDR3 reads TGTGCCACCAGCAGAGTAGCCCTGGGTCAATCCGGTGGCTACACCTTC. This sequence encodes CATSRVALGQSGGYTF. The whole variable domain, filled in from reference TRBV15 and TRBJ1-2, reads DAMVIQNPRYQVTQFGKPVTLSCSQTLNHNVMYWYQQKSSQAPKLLFHYYDKDFNNEADTPDNFQSRRPNTSFCFLDIRSPGLGDTAMYLCATSRVALGQSGGYTFGSGTRLTVV.

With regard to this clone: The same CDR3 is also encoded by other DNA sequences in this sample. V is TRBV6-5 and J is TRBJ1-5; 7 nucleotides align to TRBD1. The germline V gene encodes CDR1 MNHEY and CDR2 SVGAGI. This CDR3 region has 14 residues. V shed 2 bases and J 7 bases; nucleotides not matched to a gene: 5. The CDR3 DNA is TGTGCCAGCAGTTACGGGGCAGGGGGACAGCCCCAGCATTTT. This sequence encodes CASSYGAGGQPQHF.

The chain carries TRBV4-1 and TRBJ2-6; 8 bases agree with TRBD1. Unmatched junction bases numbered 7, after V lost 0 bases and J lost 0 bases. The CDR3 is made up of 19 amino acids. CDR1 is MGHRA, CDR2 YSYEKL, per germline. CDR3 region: CASSQDFQGAYSGANVLTF. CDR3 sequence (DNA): TGCGCCAGCAGCCAAGATTTTCAGGGGGCCTACTCTGGGGCCAACGTCCTGACTTTC.

The CDR3 spells CAWSVLWGARTSGIDTQYF. In DNA, the CDR3 is TGTGCCTGGAGTGTACTATGGGGGGCGAGGACTAGCGGTATAGATACGCAGTATTTT. This chain joins TRBV30 and TRBJ2-3; 10 positions match TRBD2. Germline CDR1 and CDR2: GTSNPN and SVGIG (reference sequence). This CDR3 has 19 amino acids. The junction had 17 bases not matched to a gene; V was cut back by 0 bases and J by 5 bases.

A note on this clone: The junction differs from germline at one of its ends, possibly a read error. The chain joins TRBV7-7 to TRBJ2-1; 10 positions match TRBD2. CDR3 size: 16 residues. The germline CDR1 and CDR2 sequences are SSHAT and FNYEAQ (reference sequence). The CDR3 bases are TGTGCTAGCAGCCAAACCGCCCTAGCGGGGGCCGCTGAGCAGTTCTTC. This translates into CASSQTALAGAAEQFF.

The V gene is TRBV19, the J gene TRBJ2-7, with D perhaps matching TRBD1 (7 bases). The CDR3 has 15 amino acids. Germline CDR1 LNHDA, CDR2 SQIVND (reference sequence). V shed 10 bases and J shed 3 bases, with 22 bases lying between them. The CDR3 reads CATLVEARGVYEQYF. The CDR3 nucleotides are TGTGCCACCCTAGTGGAGGCCAGGGGGGTCTACGAGCAGTACTTC. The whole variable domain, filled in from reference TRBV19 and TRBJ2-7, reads DGGITQSPKYLFRKEGQNVTLSCEQNLNHDAMYWYRQDPGQGLRLIYYSQIVNDFQKGDIAEGYSVSREKKESFPLTVTSAQKNPTAFYLCATLVEARGVYEQYFGPGTRLTVT.

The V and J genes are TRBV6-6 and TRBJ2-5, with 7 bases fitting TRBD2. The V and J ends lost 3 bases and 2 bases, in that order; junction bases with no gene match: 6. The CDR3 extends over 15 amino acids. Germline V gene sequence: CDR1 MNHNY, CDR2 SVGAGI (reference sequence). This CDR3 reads CASSYPGGGQETQYF. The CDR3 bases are TGTGCCAGCAGTTATCCGGGAGGAGGGCAAGAGACCCAGTACTTC.

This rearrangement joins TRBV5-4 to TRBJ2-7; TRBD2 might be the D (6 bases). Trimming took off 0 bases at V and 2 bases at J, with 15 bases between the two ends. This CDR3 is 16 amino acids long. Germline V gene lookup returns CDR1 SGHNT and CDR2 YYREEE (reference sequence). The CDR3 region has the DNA TGTGCCAGCAGCTTGGATAGCGGAACTATTCCCTACGAGCAGTACTTC. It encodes CASSLDSGTIPYEQYF.